A selection of T cell receptor beta chains follows, all from one sample in a study of T cell responses to AZD1222 COVID-19 vaccine. Assay used: immunoSEQ multiplex PCR; TCRdb lists only in-frame clones, some missing. The data show roughly 93,000 clones, approximately 89% seen once. Source: peripheral blood, taken 28 days after the second AZD1222 dose. Receptor source: an adult who received the AZD1222 COVID-19 vaccine. The CDR3 runs from the conserved cysteine through the conserved F or W. Fields, in order: CDR3 DNA, CDR3 protein, J gene, V gene, clone size, D gene. A D gene is named only where the DNA matches it firmly. Clone size is stated in some rows and not others, as once, few, many or a class when expanded.

cdr3_nt: TGTGCCAGCAGTCCCCGGACAGGGGGCTACGAGCAGTACTTC
cdr3_aa: CASSPRTGGYEQYF
j_call: TRBJ2-7
v_call: TRBV27
clone_size: -
d_call: TRBD1

cdr3_nt: TGTGCCAGCAGTTTCCCTGGCCGGCCGGCGGGTGGAGACCTGAATCAGCCCCAGCATTTT
cdr3_aa: CASSFPGRPAGGDLNQPQHF
j_call: TRBJ1-5
v_call: TRBV28
clone_size: -
d_call: -

cdr3_nt: TGTGCCAGCAGCCAAGAAGCAGGGGATTTGTACTATGGCTACACCTTC
cdr3_aa: CASSQEAGDLYYGYTF
j_call: TRBJ1-2
v_call: TRBV4-2
clone_size: -
d_call: -

cdr3_nt: TGTGCCAGCAGCCCGAGGACTAGCGGGGGGGCCATCTATGAGCAGTTCTTC
cdr3_aa: CASSPRTSGGAIYEQFF
j_call: TRBJ2-1
v_call: TRBV7-2
clone_size: -
d_call: TRBD2

cdr3_nt: TGTGCCAGCAGCGTAGTCTCGGGGGGGCCAACCGGGGAGCTGTTTTTT
cdr3_aa: CASSVVSGGPTGELFF
j_call: TRBJ2-2
v_call: TRBV9
clone_size: -
d_call: TRBD2

cdr3_nt: TGTGCCAGCAGCCAAGATCTTCGGACAGTCAGAGCGGATAATTCACCCCTCCACTTT
cdr3_aa: CASSQDLRTVRADNSPLHF
j_call: TRBJ1-6
v_call: TRBV3-1/TRBV3-2
clone_size: -
d_call: -

cdr3_nt: TGCAGCGTTGAAGACAACAGGGCCACTGAAGCTTTCTTT
cdr3_aa: CSVEDNRATEAFF
j_call: TRBJ1-1
v_call: TRBV29-1
clone_size: -
d_call: -

cdr3_nt: TGCGCCAGCAGCCAAGATCTGGGGATAAACAATGAGCAGTTCTTC
cdr3_aa: CASSQDLGINNEQFF
j_call: TRBJ2-1
v_call: TRBV4-3
clone_size: -
d_call: -

cdr3_nt: TGTGCCAGTAGACCTGAGGCCAGGCAGCCCCAGCATTTT
cdr3_aa: CASRPEARQPQHF
j_call: TRBJ1-5
v_call: TRBV19
clone_size: once
d_call: -

cdr3_nt: TGTGCCAGCACCCCGGGGGCACAGGGGGCGTTCACAGATACGCAGTATTTT
cdr3_aa: CASTPGAQGAFTDTQYF
j_call: TRBJ2-3
v_call: TRBV6-2/TRBV6-3
clone_size: -
d_call: TRBD1

cdr3_nt: TGTGCCAGCAGTAGGACAGGCAATCAGCCCCAGCATTTT
cdr3_aa: CASSRTGNQPQHF
j_call: TRBJ1-5
v_call: TRBV12-3/TRBV12-4
clone_size: -
d_call: -

cdr3_nt: TGTGCCAGCAGTTATAGTCCGGACGTCGAGCAGTACTTC
cdr3_aa: CASSYSPDVEQYF
j_call: TRBJ2-7
v_call: TRBV12-3/TRBV12-4
clone_size: -
d_call: -

cdr3_nt: TGTGCCAGCGGGGTGCGGGGGAGACCTCAAGAGACCCAGTACTTC
cdr3_aa: CASGVRGRPQETQYF
j_call: TRBJ2-5
v_call: TRBV11-2
clone_size: -
d_call: TRBD2

cdr3_nt: TGTGCCAGCAGCACAGGGGGAGCGGGCACTGAAGCTTTCTTT
cdr3_aa: CASSTGGAGTEAFF
j_call: TRBJ1-1
v_call: TRBV6-5
clone_size: once
d_call: TRBD1

cdr3_nt: TGTGCCAGCGGCGACTCACAGTCTGCGGGGCACACAGATACGCAGTATTTT
cdr3_aa: CASGDSQSAGHTDTQYF
j_call: TRBJ2-3
v_call: TRBV7-9
clone_size: -
d_call: -

cdr3_nt: TGTGCCAGCAGTTACGGGAACACCGTTAATGGCTACACCTTC
cdr3_aa: CASSYGNTVNGYTF
j_call: TRBJ1-2
v_call: TRBV27
clone_size: -
d_call: -